The 4 T cell receptor beta chains presented below share a single source sample, sequenced in a study of cytomegalovirus exposure and HLA in healthy donors (dated by TCRdb to 2016 to 2017). The library was produced with the immunoSEQ multiplex PCR assay. For the multiplex PCR, a mixture combining 60 forward primers for TCR Vbeta segments and 13 reverse primers for TCR Jbeta segments was used. The table comes from immuneACCESS by way of TCRdb, which keeps in-frame sequences with V and J called. Part of the clones is missing from these tables; in studies checked, under half for an unresolved V gene and the rest for unknown reasons. This sample has about 94,000 clones in its table, and about three fifths of those were observed once. 3% to 5% of the sample goes to the ten largest clones. The sample consisted of PBMCs. The receptor source for this set is a man aged 30 to 45 in good health and CMV-seronegative.

J is TRBJ2-1 and V is TRBV5-1; 9 bases line up with TRBD1. The CDR3 totals 15 residues. The germline V gene has CDR1 SGHRS and CDR2 YFSETQ. After removal of 1 base from V and 7 bases from J, the junction contained 6 bases not matched to a gene. This CDR3 reads CASSLTGGAWNEQFF. CDR3 bases: TGCGCCAGCAGCTTGACAGGGGGCGCGTGGAATGAGCAGTTCTTC.

The chain is built from TRBV30 and TRBJ2-1; 10 bases fit TRBD2. The CDR3 consists of 16 residues. Per germline, CDR1 GTSNPN and CDR2 SVGIG (reference sequence). The ends lost 0 bases at V and 9 bases at J; junction bases unmatched: 11. CDR3 residues: CAWSVKQSGRDGEQFF. In DNA form, the CDR3 reads TGTGCCTGGAGTGTAAAGCAAAGCGGGAGGGATGGTGAGCAGTTCTTC. The full variable domain, with the rest looked up from reference TRBV30 and TRBJ2-1, is SQTIHQWPATLVQPVGSPLSLECTVEGTSNPNLYWYRQAAGRGLQLLFYSVGIGQISSEVPQNLSASRPQDRQFILSSKKLLLSDSGFYLCAWSVKQSGRDGEQFFGPGTRLTVL.

The chain is built from TRBV2 and TRBJ2-5, with TRBD2 matching 9 bases. The CDR3 totals 15 residues. Germline V gene lookup returns CDR1 SNHLY and CDR2 FYNNEI. Losses at the gene ends were 4 bases for V and 5 bases for J; bases not matched to a gene: 8. CDR3 bases: TGTGCCAGCAGTGGGGGACTAGCTCTTTTGGAGACCCAGTACTTC. This codes for CASSGGLALLETQYF.

The chain combines TRBV18 with TRBJ1-4; D unclear. In germline, CDR1 is KGHSH, CDR2 LQKENI. Trimming cost V 3 bases and J 6 bases, with 11 bases left between them. The CDR3 loop spans 14 amino acids. CDR3 in DNA: TGTGCCAGCTCACCGGTAATGCGGGATGAAAAACTGTTTTTT. Translation: CASSPVMRDEKLFF.